The text below deals with one T cell receptor (beta chain). Its target is unknown. This table comes from immunoSEQ multiplex PCR, and its TCRdb copy is limited to in-frame clones, with some not included. The sample holds 85,000 to 130,000 clones, 90% seen once. These data originate in a study of OX40 agonist ivuxolimab in advanced cancers. Turning to the study itself: Averaging 60 years in age, with a range of roughly 23 to 80, the cohort was approximately 84% male. Prior anti-PD-1, anti-PD-L1 or anti-CTLA-4 therapy was allowed; roughly 40% had some.

General study findings and limits: Expanded clones belonging to CD8+ T cells outnumbered, on average, those of CD4+. Some nonresponders likewise displayed low normalized T-cell clonal expansion.

The CDR3 consists of 15 residues. V trimming: 3 bases; J trimming: 3 bases; junction bases outside the gene matches: 4. Germline CDR1 and CDR2: KGHSH and LQKENI. The rearrangement joins TRBV18 to TRBJ1-2, with 10 bases lining up with TRBD1. The sample was CD4+ or CD8+ T cells sorted from blood, taken in a trial of the OX40 agonist ivuxolimab. This TCR derives from an adult with an advanced solid tumor such as melanoma, head and neck, liver or kidney cancer. In DNA, the CDR3 is TGTGCCAGCTCACCCGGACAGGGGGACGACTATGGCTACACCTTC. Its translation is CASSPGQGDDYGYTF.